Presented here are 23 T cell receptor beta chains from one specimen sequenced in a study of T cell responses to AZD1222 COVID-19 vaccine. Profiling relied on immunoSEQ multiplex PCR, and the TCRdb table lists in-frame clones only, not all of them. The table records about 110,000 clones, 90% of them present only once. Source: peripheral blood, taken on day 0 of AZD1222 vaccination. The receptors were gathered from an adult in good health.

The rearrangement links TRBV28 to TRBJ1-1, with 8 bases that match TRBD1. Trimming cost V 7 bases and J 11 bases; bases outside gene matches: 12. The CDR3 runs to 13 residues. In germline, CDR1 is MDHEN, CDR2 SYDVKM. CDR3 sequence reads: CASNDAGGSRAFF. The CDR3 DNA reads TGTGCCAGCAACGACGCAGGGGGCTCTAGGGCTTTCTTT.

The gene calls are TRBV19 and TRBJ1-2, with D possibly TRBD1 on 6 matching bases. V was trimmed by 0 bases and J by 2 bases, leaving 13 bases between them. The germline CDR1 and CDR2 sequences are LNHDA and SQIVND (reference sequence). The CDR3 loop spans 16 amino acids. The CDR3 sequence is CASSIEAGEDNYGYTF. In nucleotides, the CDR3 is TGTGCCAGTAGTATAGAGGCAGGGGAGGACAACTATGGCTACACCTTC.

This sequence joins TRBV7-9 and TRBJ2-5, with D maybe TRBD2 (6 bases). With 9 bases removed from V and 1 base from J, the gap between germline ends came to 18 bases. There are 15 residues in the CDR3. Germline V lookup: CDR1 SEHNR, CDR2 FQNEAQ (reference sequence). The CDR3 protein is CASHDIDGGQETQYF. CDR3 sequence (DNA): TGTGCCAGTCACGATATTGACGGGGGCCAAGAGACCCAGTACTTC.

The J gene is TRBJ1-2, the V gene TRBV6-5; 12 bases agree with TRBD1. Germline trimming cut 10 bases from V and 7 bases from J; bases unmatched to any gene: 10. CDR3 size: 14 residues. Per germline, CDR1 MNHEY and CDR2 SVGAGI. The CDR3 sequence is CATNRDRGLSGYTF. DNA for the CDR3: TGTGCCACCAACCGGGACAGGGGGCTTAGTGGCTACACCTTC.

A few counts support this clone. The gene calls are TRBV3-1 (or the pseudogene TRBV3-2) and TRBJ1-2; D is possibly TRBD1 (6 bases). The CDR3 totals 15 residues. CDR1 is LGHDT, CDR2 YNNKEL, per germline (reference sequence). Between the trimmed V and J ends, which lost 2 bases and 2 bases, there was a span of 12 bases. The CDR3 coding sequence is TGTGCCAGCAGCCAAAAATCAGGGGCAAACTATGGCTACACCTTC. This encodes CASSQKSGANYGYTF.

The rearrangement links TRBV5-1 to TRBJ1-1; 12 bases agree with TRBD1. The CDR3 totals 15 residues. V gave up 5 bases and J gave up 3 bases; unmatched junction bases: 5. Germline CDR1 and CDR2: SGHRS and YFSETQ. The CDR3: CASRGTGGAYTEAFF. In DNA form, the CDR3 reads TGCGCCAGCAGAGGGACAGGGGGCGCATACACTGAAGCTTTCTTT.

CDR3 protein: CASRGHIAYNEQFF. The DNA for the CDR3 is TGTGCCAGCAGGGGGCACATAGCCTACAATGAGCAGTTCTTC. The rearrangement uses TRBV27 and TRBJ2-1; tentatively, D is TRBD1 (5 bases). V was shortened by 6 bases and J by 2 bases, with 11 bases between the two germline ends. Germline loops: CDR1 MNHEY, CDR2 SMNVEV (reference sequence). CDR3 size: 14 residues.

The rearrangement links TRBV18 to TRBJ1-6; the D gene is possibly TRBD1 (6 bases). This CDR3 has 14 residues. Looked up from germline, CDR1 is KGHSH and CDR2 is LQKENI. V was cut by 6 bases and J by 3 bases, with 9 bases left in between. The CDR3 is CASSSGVYNSPLHF. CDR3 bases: TGTGCCAGCTCTTCAGGGGTCTATAATTCACCCCTCCACTTT.

CDR3 nucleotide sequence: TGTGCCAGCAGTGAATTGCGCTCACCCCAGTTCTTC. It codes for CASSELRSPQFF. The chain links TRBV6-1 to TRBJ2-1; D not certain. Germline assignment: CDR1 MNHNS and CDR2 SASEGT. V lost 2 bases, J lost 13 bases, and 12 bases lay in between. CDR3 length: 12 amino acids.

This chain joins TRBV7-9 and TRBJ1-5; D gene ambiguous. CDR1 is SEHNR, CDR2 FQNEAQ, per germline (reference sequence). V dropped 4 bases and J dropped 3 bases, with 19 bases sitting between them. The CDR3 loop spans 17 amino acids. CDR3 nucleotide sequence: TGTGCCAGCAGCTCGATAACGGAGAGGGCCCTCAATCAGCCCCAGCATTTT. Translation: CASSSITERALNQPQHF.

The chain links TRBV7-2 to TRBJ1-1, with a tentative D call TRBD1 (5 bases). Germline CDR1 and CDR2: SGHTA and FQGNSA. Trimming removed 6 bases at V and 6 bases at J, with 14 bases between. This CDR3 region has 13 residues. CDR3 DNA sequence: TGTGCCAGCAGGAATGGGGGTGGCGCTGAAGCTTTCTTT. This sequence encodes CASRNGGGAEAFF.

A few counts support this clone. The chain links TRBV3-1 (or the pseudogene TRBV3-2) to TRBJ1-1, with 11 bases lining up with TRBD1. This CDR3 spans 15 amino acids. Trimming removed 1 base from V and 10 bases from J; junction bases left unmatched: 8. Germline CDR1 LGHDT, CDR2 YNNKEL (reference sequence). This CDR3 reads CASSQVNRDRGRAFF. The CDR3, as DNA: TGTGCCAGCAGCCAAGTAAACCGGGACAGGGGGAGAGCTTTCTTT.

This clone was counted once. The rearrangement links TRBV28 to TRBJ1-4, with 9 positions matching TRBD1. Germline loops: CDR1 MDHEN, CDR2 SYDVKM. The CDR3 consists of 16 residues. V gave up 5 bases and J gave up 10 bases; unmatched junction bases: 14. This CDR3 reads CASSQQGAREVGKLFF. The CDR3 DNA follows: TGTGCCAGCAGTCAACAGGGGGCTAGAGAGGTTGGAAAACTGTTTTTT. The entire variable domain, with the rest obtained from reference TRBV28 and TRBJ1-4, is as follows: DVKVTQSSRYLVKRTGEKVFLECVQDMDHENMFWYRQDPGLGLRLIYFSYDVKMKEKGDIPEGYSVSREKKERFSLILESASTNQTSMYLCASSQQGAREVGKLFFGSGTQLSVL.

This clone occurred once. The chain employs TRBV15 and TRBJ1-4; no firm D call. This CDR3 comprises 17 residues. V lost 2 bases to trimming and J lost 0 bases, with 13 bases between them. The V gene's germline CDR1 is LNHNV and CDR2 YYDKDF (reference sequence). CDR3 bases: TGTGCCACCAGCAGAACTGTCTCGCGAACAACTAATGAAAAACTGTTTTTT. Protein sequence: CATSRTVSRTTNEKLFF.

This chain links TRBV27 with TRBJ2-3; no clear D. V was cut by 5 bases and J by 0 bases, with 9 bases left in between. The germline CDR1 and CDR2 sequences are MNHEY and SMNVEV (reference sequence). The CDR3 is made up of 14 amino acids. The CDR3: CASSTYTSTDTQYF. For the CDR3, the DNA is TGTGCCAGCAGTACTTACACTAGCACAGATACGCAGTATTTT.

The CDR3 spells CASSGARYGYTF. In DNA form, the CDR3 reads TGTGCCAGCAGTGGGGCCCGCTATGGCTACACCTTC. The genes are TRBV28 and TRBJ1-2, with D maybe TRBD1 (5 bases). Germline V CDR1 and CDR2: MDHEN, SYDVKM. With 5 bases removed from V and 4 bases from J, the gap between germline ends came to 8 bases. The CDR3 extends over 12 amino acids.

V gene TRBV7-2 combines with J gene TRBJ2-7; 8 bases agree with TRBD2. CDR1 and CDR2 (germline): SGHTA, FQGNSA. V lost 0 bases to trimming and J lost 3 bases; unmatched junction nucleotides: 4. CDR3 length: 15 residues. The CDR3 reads CASSLASGTYYEQYF. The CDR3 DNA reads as TGTGCCAGCAGCTTAGCTAGCGGGACATACTACGAGCAGTACTTC.

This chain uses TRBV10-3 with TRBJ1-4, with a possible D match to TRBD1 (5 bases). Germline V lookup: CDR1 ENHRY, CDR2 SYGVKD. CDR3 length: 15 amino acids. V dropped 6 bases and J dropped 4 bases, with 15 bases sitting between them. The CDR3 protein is CAIRAGSSGNEKLFF. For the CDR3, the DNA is TGTGCCATCAGGGCAGGGAGCTCGGGTAATGAAAAACTGTTTTTT.

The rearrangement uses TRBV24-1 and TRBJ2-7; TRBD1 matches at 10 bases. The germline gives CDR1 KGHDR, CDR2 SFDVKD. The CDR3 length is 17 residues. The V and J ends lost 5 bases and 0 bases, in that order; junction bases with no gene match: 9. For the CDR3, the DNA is TGTGCCACCAGTGGGTGGGAGGGACAGGGGAGCTCCTACGAGCAGTACTTC. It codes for CATSGWEGQGSSYEQYF.

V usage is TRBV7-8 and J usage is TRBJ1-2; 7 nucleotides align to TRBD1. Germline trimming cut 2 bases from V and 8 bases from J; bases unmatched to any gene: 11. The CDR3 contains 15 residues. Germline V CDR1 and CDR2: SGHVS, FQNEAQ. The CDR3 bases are TGTGCCAGCAGCTTACGAGGGGGCGCGTCTATGGGCTACACCTTC. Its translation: CASSLRGGASMGYTF.

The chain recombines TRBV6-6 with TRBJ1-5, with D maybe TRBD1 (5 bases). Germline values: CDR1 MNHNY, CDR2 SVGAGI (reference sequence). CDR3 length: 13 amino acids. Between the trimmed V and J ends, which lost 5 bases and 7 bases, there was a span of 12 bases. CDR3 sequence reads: CASSARAIQPQHF. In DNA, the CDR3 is TGTGCCAGCAGTGCCAGGGCGATCCAGCCCCAGCATTTT.

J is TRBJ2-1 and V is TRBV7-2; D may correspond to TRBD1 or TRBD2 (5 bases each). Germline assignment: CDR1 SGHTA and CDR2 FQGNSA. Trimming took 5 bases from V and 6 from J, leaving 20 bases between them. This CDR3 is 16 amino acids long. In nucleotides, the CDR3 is TGTGCCAGCAGCCCACGGGACCCTCGAAATGCCAATGAGCAGTTCTTC. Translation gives CASSPRDPRNANEQFF.

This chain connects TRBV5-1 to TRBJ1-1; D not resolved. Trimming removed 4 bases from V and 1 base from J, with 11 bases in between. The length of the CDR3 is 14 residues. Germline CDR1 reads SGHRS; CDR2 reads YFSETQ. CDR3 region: CASSNLVGNTEAFF. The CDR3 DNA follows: TGCGCCAGCAGCAACCTTGTGGGGAACACTGAAGCTTTCTTT. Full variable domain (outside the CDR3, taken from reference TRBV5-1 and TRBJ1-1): KAGVTQTPRYLIKTRGQQVTLSCSPISGHRSVSWYQQTPGQGLQFLFEYFSETQRNKGNFPGRFSGRQFSNSRSEMNVSTLELGDSALYLCASSNLVGNTEAFFGQGTRLTVV.